Below are 28 T cell receptor beta chains sequenced from a single sample in a study of blood T cell repertoires in COVID-19. This table comes from immunoSEQ multiplex PCR, and its TCRdb copy is limited to in-frame clones, with some not included. Among 120,000 or so clones listed, 85% to 90% were seen once. The specimen sequenced was peripheral blood. These receptors all come from a man in his sixties or seventies with active or convalescent COVID-19.

The chain joins TRBV28 to TRBJ2-1; TRBD1 agrees at 7 bases. Germline CDR1 is MDHEN and CDR2 is SYDVKM. The CDR3 spans 15 residues. V lost 2 bases, J lost 3 bases, and 4 bases stayed unmatched. CDR3 DNA sequence: TGTGCCAGCAGTTTAAGAGGGGGCCGCTACAATGAGCAGTTCTTC. Encoded protein: CASSLRGGRYNEQFF.

The rearrangement joins TRBV5-1 to TRBJ2-7, with a tentative D call TRBD1 (5 bases). The CDR3 spans 13 residues. Germline loops: CDR1 SGHRS, CDR2 YFSETQ. The V and J ends lost 7 bases and 3 bases respectively, with 14 bases between them. The CDR3 DNA is TGCGCCAGCTCCGAGCAGGGATTCTACGAGCAGTACTTC. Protein sequence: CASSEQGFYEQYF.

This clone turned up a few times. This chain links TRBV29-1 with TRBJ1-1, with unresolved D. Trimming stripped 3 bases from V and 6 bases from J, with 11 bases between. The CDR3 runs to 12 residues. The V gene's germline CDR1 is SQVTM and CDR2 ANQGSEA. The CDR3 loop reads CSVDRGSAEAFF. The CDR3 DNA sequence: TGCAGCGTTGATAGAGGGTCGGCTGAAGCTTTCTTT.

The V and J genes are TRBV23-1 and TRBJ1-1; D may be TRBD1 (5 bases). TRBV23-1 is assigned to the ORF class and has an uncertain function. The V and J ends lost 2 bases and 5 bases respectively, with 15 bases between them. The CDR3 has 15 residues. CDR3 protein: CASSQRGRQHTEAFF. CDR3 DNA sequence: TGCGCCAGCAGTCAAAGGGGTAGGCAGCATACTGAAGCTTTCTTT.

J is TRBJ1-2 and V is TRBV14; TRBD1 aligns across 9 bases. The V and J ends lost 4 bases and 6 bases, in that order; junction bases with no gene match: 9. There are 15 residues in the CDR3. The germline CDR1 and CDR2 sequences are SGHDN and FVKESK. This CDR3 is CASSRDRAGVDGYTF. In nucleotides, the CDR3 is TGTGCCAGCAGCCGGGACAGGGCCGGTGTTGATGGCTACACCTTC.

The V gene is TRBV6-6, the J gene TRBJ1-5; the D gene is possibly TRBD1 (6 bases). V gave up 8 bases and J gave up 1 base, with 15 bases separating them. Germline V gene data show CDR1 as MNHNY and CDR2 as SVGAGI (reference sequence). The CDR3 contains 15 residues. CDR3 region: CASASGVGSNQPQHF. CDR3 in DNA: TGTGCCAGCGCTTCAGGGGTCGGGAGCAATCAGCCCCAGCATTTT.

The chain links TRBV4-1 to TRBJ1-4, with D unresolved. The germline V and J ends were trimmed by 1 base and 4 bases, with 16 bases remaining between them. CDR3 length: 17 amino acids. The germline gives CDR1 MGHRA, CDR2 YSYEKL. CDR3 sequence: CASSQAPGAFVNEKLFF. CDR3 DNA sequence: TGCGCCAGCAGCCAAGCCCCGGGTGCTTTTGTTAATGAAAAACTGTTTTTT.

This clone was recorded once. The V call is TRBV3-1 (or the pseudogene TRBV3-2), the J call TRBJ2-2; 8 bases line up with TRBD1. The CDR3 contains 18 residues. Unmatched junction bases numbered 9, after V lost 0 bases and J lost 3 bases. Germline-derived CDR1 and CDR2 are LGHDT and YNNKEL (reference sequence). CDR3 in amino acids: CASSQDRSSDRDTGELFF. The CDR3 DNA reads as TGTGCCAGCAGCCAAGATCGGTCGTCGGACAGGGACACCGGGGAGCTGTTTTTT.

J is TRBJ2-3 and V is TRBV28; 7 nucleotides align to TRBD2. Losses at the gene ends were 3 bases for V and 5 bases for J; bases not matched to a gene: 11. CDR1 is MDHEN and CDR2 is SYDVKM in the germline V gene. This CDR3 spans 16 amino acids. This chain's CDR3 is CASSFPVGGPKDTQYF. The CDR3 DNA is TGTGCCAGCAGTTTCCCAGTGGGAGGGCCGAAAGATACGCAGTATTTT.

The chain joins TRBV28 to TRBJ1-1; no clear D gene. Trimming stripped 3 bases from V and 1 base from J, with 6 bases between. The CDR3 totals 13 residues. Germline V gives CDR1 MDHEN, CDR2 SYDVKM. The CDR3 region is CASSLTPNTEAFF. CDR3 bases: TGTGCCAGCAGTTTGACTCCGAACACTGAAGCTTTCTTT.

The rearrangement links TRBV6-1 to TRBJ1-6; TRBD1 aligns across 8 bases. The length of the CDR3 is 15 residues. Looked up from germline, CDR1 is MNHNS and CDR2 is SASEGT. The J segment lost 9 bases and the V segment lost 2 bases, leaving 6 bases of the junction unmatched. In DNA form, the CDR3 reads TGTGCCAGCAGTGAACGGACAGGGACGGCTTCACCCCTCCACTTT. Amino acids: CASSERTGTASPLHF.

The chain employs TRBV28 and TRBJ2-5; 9 bases are shared with TRBD1. The CDR3 consists of 15 residues. With 6 bases clipped from V and 1 base from J, the junction kept 6 bases outside the gene matches. Germline-derived CDR1 and CDR2 are MDHEN and SYDVKM. CDR3 sequence (DNA): TGTGCCAGCAGCTTGGGGGACAGGGCCCAAGAGACCCAGTACTTC. It translates to CASSLGDRAQETQYF.

The chain uses TRBV28 and TRBJ2-7; D call uncertain. CDR3 length: 13 residues. Deletions cut 10 bases from V and 3 bases from J, with 16 bases between. Looked up from germline, CDR1 is MDHEN and CDR2 is SYDVKM. CDR3 DNA sequence: TGTGCCACCCAACTACCGGCGGACTACGAGCAGTACTTC. It codes for CATQLPADYEQYF.

The rearrangement joins TRBV2 to TRBJ1-2; D perhaps matches TRBD1 (6 bases). CDR1 SNHLY and CDR2 FYNNEI come from the germline V gene. V dropped 2 bases and J dropped 4 bases, with 11 bases sitting between them. CDR3 size: 14 residues. As DNA, the CDR3 is TGTGCCAGCAGTGAACGGGGGGCCCGCTATGGCTACACCTTC. It codes for CASSERGARYGYTF.

This chain uses TRBV2 with TRBJ1-5; D is unresolved. CDR1 is SNHLY and CDR2 is FYNNEI in the germline V gene. This CDR3 is 13 amino acids long. V dropped 7 bases and J dropped 3 bases, with 10 bases sitting between them. The CDR3 sequence: CASTARINQPQHF. The CDR3 DNA sequence: TGTGCCAGCACCGCCAGGATCAATCAGCCCCAGCATTTT.

The chain is built from TRBV28 and TRBJ2-2; TRBD2 matches at 9 bases. The CDR3 consists of 12 residues. The trim removed 8 bases at V and 8 bases at J, leaving 3 bases unmatched. Germline CDR1 reads MDHEN; CDR2 reads SYDVKM. The chain's CDR3 is CASGGRVGELFF. The CDR3 DNA follows: TGTGCCAGCGGCGGGAGGGTTGGGGAGCTGTTTTTT.

This clone was found a few times. The chain links TRBV28 to TRBJ2-7, with 12 bases that match TRBD2. V shed 5 bases, J shed 3 bases, and the junction held 5 bases outside the gene matches. Germline lookup yields CDR1 MDHEN and CDR2 SYDVKM. The CDR3 extends over 15 amino acids. The CDR3 DNA reads TGTGCCAGCAGTCTTCGACTAGCGGGAGACTACGAGCAGTACTTC. Protein product: CASSLRLAGDYEQYF.

J is TRBJ1-1 and V is TRBV19, with 8 bases identical to TRBD1. V lost 3 bases, J lost 4 bases, and 4 bases stayed unmatched. The CDR3 extends over 14 amino acids. The germline V gene encodes CDR1 LNHDA and CDR2 SQIVND (reference sequence). The CDR3 is CASSIGQGITEAFF. The CDR3 region has the DNA TGTGCCAGTAGTATCGGACAGGGTATCACTGAAGCTTTCTTT.

The chain uses TRBV15 and TRBJ1-5; 9 positions agree with TRBD1. The CDR3 sequence is 16 residues long. The junction had 8 bases not matched to a gene; V was cut back by 3 bases and J by 5 bases. Germline CDR1 reads LNHNV; CDR2 reads YYDKDF (reference sequence). The CDR3 loop is CATSSPGQGIYQPQHF. As DNA, the CDR3 is TGTGCCACCAGCAGTCCGGGACAGGGAATTTATCAGCCCCAGCATTTT. The variable domain in full, with the rest retrieved from reference TRBV15 and TRBJ1-5, is DAMVIQNPRYQVTQFGKPVTLSCSQTLNHNVMYWYQQKSSQAPKLLFHYYDKDFNNEADTPDNFQSRRPNTSFCFLDIRSPGLGDTAMYLCATSSPGQGIYQPQHFGDGTRLSIL.

This chain joins TRBV27 and TRBJ2-5; TRBD1 might be the D (5 bases). The CDR3 runs to 15 residues. From germline, CDR1 is MNHEY and CDR2 SMNVEV (reference sequence). V gave up 4 bases and J gave up 2 bases, with 14 bases separating them. The CDR3 DNA sequence: TGTGCCAGCAGTTCCTGGATGGGGCCTCAAGAGACCCAGTACTTC. This gives the protein CASSSWMGPQETQYF.

DNA for the CDR3: TGTGCCAGCAGTCTAGCGGGAGGGCCTAATTACAATGAGCAGTTCTTC. Protein product: CASSLAGGPNYNEQFF. The V gene is TRBV28, the J gene TRBJ2-1; the match to TRBD2 covers 12 bases. The CDR3 contains 16 residues. V gave up 5 bases and J gave up 4 bases; unmatched junction bases: 6. Germline loops: CDR1 MDHEN, CDR2 SYDVKM.

The rearrangement links TRBV24-1 to TRBJ2-2; 8 positions match TRBD1. This CDR3 is built from 16 residues. Looked up from germline, CDR1 is KGHDR and CDR2 is SFDVKD. Trimming removed 4 bases from V and 3 bases from J; junction bases left unmatched: 6. The CDR3 protein is CATSDSDRGYTGELFF. In DNA, the CDR3 is TGTGCCACCAGTGACTCCGACAGGGGCTACACCGGGGAGCTGTTTTTT.

The chain is built from TRBV3-1 (or the pseudogene TRBV3-2) and TRBJ1-1; no reliable D call. The CDR3 is made up of 15 amino acids. CDR1 is LGHDT, CDR2 YNNKEL, per germline (reference sequence). The V end lost 1 base, the J end lost 2 bases, and 11 bases lay between the germline ends. In DNA, the CDR3 is TGTGCCAGCAGCCAAGGCCCGACAAGAAACACTGAAGCTTTCTTT. It encodes CASSQGPTRNTEAFF.

Turning to this clone: One end of the junction is discordant with germline, which a read error may explain. V usage is TRBV18 and J usage is TRBJ1-2, with 8 bases fitting TRBD1. This CDR3 is 11 amino acids long. Germline V gives CDR1 KGHSH, CDR2 LQKENI. The CDR3 here is CASSLGQGTSF. In DNA, the CDR3 is TGTGCCAGCTCACTTGGACAGGGCACCTCCTTC.

The rearrangement uses TRBV7-8 and TRBJ2-1; D is unresolved. The CDR3 consists of 15 residues. The germline CDR1 and CDR2 sequences are SGHVS and FQNEAQ. Trimming took 0 bases from V and 3 from J, leaving 9 bases between them. DNA of the CDR3: TGTGCCAGCAGCTTAGCTAAGAGTCTCTACAATGAGCAGTTCTTC. It is translated as CASSLAKSLYNEQFF.

This chain connects TRBV27 to TRBJ1-1; no firm D call. Germline V gives CDR1 MNHEY, CDR2 SMNVEV (reference sequence). V was pared by 0 bases and J by 1 base, with 6 bases between. The CDR3 is 14 residues long. CDR3 sequence reads: CASSLSSWNTEAFF. The CDR3 DNA follows: TGTGCCAGCAGTTTATCGTCGTGGAACACTGAAGCTTTCTTT.

V and J are TRBV6-6 and TRBJ2-2, with D possibly being TRBD1 (8 bases). Trimming took 7 bases from V and 6 from J, leaving 15 bases between them. The germline gives CDR1 MNHNY, CDR2 SVGAGI (reference sequence). The CDR3 has 14 amino acids. As DNA, the CDR3 is TGTGCCAGCATCCACAGGGGGGGGTCCGGGGAGCTGTTTTTT. Its translation: CASIHRGGSGELFF.

This chain joins TRBV5-1 and TRBJ2-5; TRBD1 aligns across 11 bases. Germline CDR1 SGHRS, CDR2 YFSETQ. This CDR3 is built from 19 residues. J lost 3 bases, V lost 1 base, and 14 bases had no gene match. This chain's CDR3 is CASSLPGQGGMYEEETQYF. The CDR3, as DNA: TGCGCCAGCAGCTTGCCGGGACAGGGGGGTATGTATGAGGAAGAGACCCAGTACTTC.